A selection of T cell receptor beta chains follows, all from one sample in a study of T cells after yellow fever vaccination. Each CDR3 protein is one row after TCRdb ran MiXCR on the 5' RACE reads. Among 250,000 or so distinct CDR3 sequences listed, roughly 7.2% were seen once. The sample here was CD4+ T cells sorted from PBMCs, taken 15 days after the yellow fever booster vaccination. The receptors shown here come from a man aged 30 to 45 who received the YFV17D yellow fever vaccine. CDR3s include the opening cysteine and the closing phenylalanine or tryptophan. The order of the fields is V gene, clone size, J gene, D gene, CDR3 protein, CDR3 DNA. A D gene is named only where the DNA matches it firmly. Only part of the rows carry a size: once, few, many, or a class if the clone is expanded.

V: TRBV4-3; size: many; J: TRBJ2-1; D: .; CDR3: CASSLSLRGAEQFF; DNA: TGCGCCAGCAGCCTGTCGCTTCGAGGGGCGGAGCAGTTCTTC
V: TRBV29-1; size: .; J: TRBJ1-2; D: .; CDR3: CSVRARGYYGYTF; DNA: TGCAGCGTCCGGGCCAGGGGCTACTATGGCTACACCTTC
V: TRBV5-1; size: .; J: TRBJ2-4; D: .; CDR3: CASSGDNSKNIQYF; DNA: TGCGCCAGCAGCGGGGACAACTCCAAAAACATTCAGTACTTC
V: TRBV18; size: few; J: TRBJ2-7; D: TRBD1; CDR3: CASSRQGNSYEQYF; DNA: TGTGCCAGCTCACGACAGGGGAATTCCTACGAGCAGTACTTC
V: TRBV5-1; size: .; J: TRBJ2-1; D: .; CDR3: CASSSVREPYNEQFF; DNA: TGCGCCAGCAGCTCAGTTCGGGAACCTTACAATGAGCAGTTCTTC
V: TRBV4-3; size: many; J: TRBJ2-3; D: TRBD2; CDR3: CASSQELAGVKDTQYF; DNA: TGCGCCAGCAGCCAGGAACTAGCGGGGGTGAAAGATACGCAGTATTTT
V: TRBV7-2; size: few; J: TRBJ1-4; D: .; CDR3: CASSPGGAYEKLFF; DNA: TGTGCCAGCAGTCCTGGCGGTGCCTATGAAAAACTGTTTTTT
V: TRBV4-3; size: few; J: TRBJ1-6; D: .; CDR3: CASSQGLGDYNSPLHF; DNA: TGCGCCAGCAGCCAAGGGTTAGGGGATTATAATTCACCCCTCCACTTT
V: TRBV7-9; size: .; J: TRBJ2-7; D: .; CDR3: CASSPGETTGQYF; DNA: TGTGCCAGCAGCCCTGGGGAAACTACGGGGCAGTACTTC
V: TRBV5-1; size: .; J: TRBJ1-2; D: TRBD1; CDR3: CASSSETGTGNGYTF; DNA: TGCGCCAGCAGCTCCGAAACCGGGACAGGGAATGGCTACACCTTC
V: TRBV20-1; size: few; J: TRBJ2-1; D: TRBD2; CDR3: CSARDQVLASVEQFF; DNA: TGCAGTGCTAGAGATCAAGTACTAGCGTCGGTTGAGCAGTTCTTC
V: TRBV7-6; size: few; J: TRBJ2-5; D: .; CDR3: CASSSGGVGETQYF; DNA: TGTGCCAGCAGTTCGGGGGGCGTGGGAGAGACCCAGTACTTC
V: TRBV14; size: few; J: TRBJ2-1; D: TRBD2; CDR3: CASSQPTSGSLNEQFF; DNA: TGTGCCAGCAGCCAACCGACTAGCGGGAGTCTTAATGAGCAGTTCTTC
V: TRBV11-2; size: .; J: TRBJ2-1; D: .; CDR3: CASSLSIGVYNEQFF; DNA: TGTGCCAGCAGCTTAAGTATCGGAGTATACAATGAGCAGTTCTTC
V: TRBV7-2; size: .; J: TRBJ2-7; D: .; CDR3: CASSADGSFSEQYF; DNA: TGTGCCAGCAGCGCCGACGGGAGTTTTAGCGAGCAGTACTTC
V: TRBV20-1; size: few; J: TRBJ1-5; D: TRBD1; CDR3: CSARDGGQGLQPQHF; DNA: TGCAGTGCTAGAGATGGAGGACAGGGGCTTCAGCCCCAGCATTTT
V: TRBV12-3/TRBV12-4; size: .; J: TRBJ1-1; D: .; CDR3: CASSSSSPMNTEAFF; DNA: TGTGCCAGCAGTTCCTCGTCGCCTATGAACACTGAAGCTTTCTTT
V: TRBV5-1; size: few; J: TRBJ2-3; D: TRBD1; CDR3: CASSSSTGGWTDTQYF; DNA: TGCGCCAGCAGCTCGTCGACAGGGGGCTGGACAGATACGCAGTATTTT
V: TRBV7-2; size: few; J: TRBJ2-7; D: .; CDR3: CASSLFGREEQYF; DNA: TGTGCCAGCAGCTTGTTTGGCAGGGAGGAGCAGTACTTC
V: TRBV27; size: many; J: TRBJ1-1; D: .; CDR3: CASSFRLSNTEAFF; DNA: TGTGCCAGCAGTTTTCGGCTGTCGAACACTGAAGCTTTCTTT
V: TRBV20-1; size: .; J: TRBJ2-5; D: .; CDR3: CSASRAGTQETQYF; DNA: TGCAGTGCTAGTAGGGCGGGGACCCAGGAGACCCAGTACTTC
V: TRBV7-2; size: few; J: TRBJ1-2; D: .; CDR3: CASSFQGSGYGYTF; DNA: TGTGCCAGCAGCTTTCAAGGGTCGGGCTATGGCTACACCTTC
V: TRBV29-1; size: many; J: TRBJ1-5; D: .; CDR3: CSVKEVGVNQPQHF; DNA: TGCAGCGTTAAGGAGGTCGGCGTCAATCAGCCCCAGCATTTT
V: TRBV11-2; size: few; J: TRBJ1-5; D: .; CDR3: CASSLVGRGSDSNQPQHF; DNA: TGTGCCAGCAGCTTAGTGGGGAGAGGGAGCGATAGCAATCAGCCCCAGCATTTT
V: TRBV20-1; size: .; J: TRBJ2-1; D: .; CDR3: CCARGPGRGSLYNEQFF; DNA: TGCTGTGCTAGGGGCCCCGGAAGGGGGAGCTTGTACAATGAGCAGTTCTTC
V: TRBV6-2/TRBV6-3; size: few; J: TRBJ2-7; D: .; CDR3: CASSYESEQYF; DNA: TGTGCCAGCAGTTACGAATCCGAGCAGTACTTC
V: TRBV5-1; size: .; J: TRBJ1-2; D: .; CDR3: CASSLTARNGYTF; DNA: TGCGCCAGCAGCTTAACAGCGCGCAATGGCTACACCTTC
V: TRBV7-8; size: few; J: TRBJ2-7; D: TRBD1; CDR3: CASSLAPGTDYEQYF; DNA: TGTGCCAGCAGCTTAGCCCCAGGGACAGACTACGAGCAGTACTTC
V: TRBV19; size: few; J: TRBJ1-4; D: .; CDR3: CASSYTGSTNEKLFF; DNA: TGTGCCAGTAGTTATACAGGTTCAACTAATGAAAAACTGTTTTTT
V: TRBV7-9; size: .; J: TRBJ1-4; D: .; CDR3: CASSLAAGGEKLFF; DNA: TGTGCCAGCAGCTTAGCGGCGGGGGGTGAAAAACTGTTTTTT
V: TRBV7-2; size: .; J: TRBJ2-3; D: TRBD1; CDR3: CASSLWGTDRTDTQYF; DNA: TGTGCCAGCAGCTTGTGGGGGACAGACCGCACAGATACGCAGTATTTT
V: TRBV9; size: many; J: TRBJ2-1; D: TRBD2; CDR3: CASSVAGLAGVNEQFF; DNA: TGTGCCAGCAGCGTCGCGGGACTAGCGGGAGTAAATGAGCAGTTCTTC
V: TRBV5-5; size: many; J: TRBJ2-7; D: .; CDR3: CASSLDFGEQYF; DNA: TGTGCCAGCAGCTTGGACTTCGGGGAGCAGTACTTC
V: TRBV20-1; size: few; J: TRBJ1-5; D: .; CDR3: CSASRGQSNQPQHF; DNA: TGCAGTGCTAGCCGGGGGCAAAGCAATCAGCCCCAGCATTTT
V: TRBV6-5; size: few; J: TRBJ1-2; D: .; CDR3: CASSYLDSSNYGYTF; DNA: TGTGCCAGCAGTTACCTGGACAGCTCCAACTATGGCTACACCTTC
V: TRBV11-2; size: .; J: TRBJ2-7; D: TRBD2; CDR3: CASSLGSSGRGRSYEQYF; DNA: TGTGCCAGCAGTTTAGGGTCTAGCGGGAGGGGTCGTTCCTACGAGCAGTACTTC